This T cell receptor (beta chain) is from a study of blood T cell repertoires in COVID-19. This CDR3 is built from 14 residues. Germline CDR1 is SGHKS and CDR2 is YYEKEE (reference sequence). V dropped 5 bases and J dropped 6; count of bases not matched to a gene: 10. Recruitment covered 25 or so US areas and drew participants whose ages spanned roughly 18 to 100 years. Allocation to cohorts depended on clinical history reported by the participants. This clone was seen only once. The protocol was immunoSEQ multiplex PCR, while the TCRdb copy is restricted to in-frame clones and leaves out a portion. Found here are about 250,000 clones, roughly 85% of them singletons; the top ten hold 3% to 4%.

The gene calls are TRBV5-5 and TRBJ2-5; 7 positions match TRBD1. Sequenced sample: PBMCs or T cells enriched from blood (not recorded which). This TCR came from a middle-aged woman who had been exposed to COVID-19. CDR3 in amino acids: CASSSLTGDQTQYF. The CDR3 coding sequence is TGTGCCAGCAGTTCTCTTACAGGGGATCAGACCCAGTACTTC.